What follows describes a single T cell receptor beta chain. Its antigen is not known. Nonspecific anti-CD3/anti-CD28 bead stimulation represents the broad CD4+ T cell repertoire. Sorting selected CD4+ T cells upregulating both CD40 ligand and CD69. This sample is drawn from a study of persistence of HIV-infected CD4 T cells. Study at large: Donors had been on suppressive ART for a median of 8 years. Anti-CD3/anti-CD28 beads activated more cells than antigen stimulation did. The study's findings and limits: CMV- and Gag-responding cells had lower TCRbeta richness than CD3/CD28-responding cells. Degenerate expanded CDR3beta sequences were enriched among CMV- and Gag-responding cells.

Germline lookup yields CDR1 ENHRY and CDR2 SYGVKD. V lost 8 bases, J lost 7 bases, and 4 bases stayed unmatched. The length of the CDR3 is 12 residues. Sequencing used immunoSEQ version 4 in survey mode. TCRdb's copy holds only in-frame clones and misses some; the assay was immunoSEQ multiplex PCR. The sample includes 40,000 to 55,000 clones, about nine tenths seen only once; the top ten take about 3.1%. The rearrangement uses TRBV10-3 and TRBJ1-2; 10 bases fit TRBD1. This TCR came from an adult woman with HIV who was CMV-seropositive. Sequences were derived from CD4+ T cells sorted from PBMCs after roughly 20-hour stimulation, sampled from a patient who received antiretroviral therapy. In DNA, the CDR3 is TGTGCCATCGGACAGGGGGGGGCTGGCTACACCTTC. This encodes CAIGQGGAGYTF.